The table lists the clone carrying this T cell receptor beta chain with a few counts. Primers used in a second PCR of roughly 6 to 12 cycles were a sample-barcoded 5' primer and a J-beta primer mix. Each CDR3 protein gets one entry after TCRdb re-called the 5' RACE reads with MiXCR. The sample yields under 2,000,000 distinct CDR3 sequences, less than 50% seen once. The sample is drawn from a study of blood T cells in healthy people across ages. Germline CDR1 SGHTA, CDR2 FQGNSA. CDR3 length: 11 amino acids. V was clipped by 5 bases and J by 8 bases, with 8 bases between them. The V call is TRBV7-2, the J call TRBJ2-3; D ambiguous. This receptor was taken from a woman aged 40 to 55 in good health. Sequencing was carried out using blood. The CDR3 loop reads CASSPALTQYF. The CDR3, as DNA: TGTGCCAGCAGCCCGGCCCTTACGCAGTATTTT.